This T cell receptor (beta chain) emerged from a study of shared clonotypes between healthy human individuals. The study, taken as a whole, reports: A generally larger estimated richness was seen in naive subsets than in memory subsets. In the sorted subsets, rarefaction showed sequencing was incomplete despite large depth.

Trimming removed 6 bases from V and 6 bases from J; junction bases left unmatched: 19. Per the germline V gene, CDR1 is MDHEN and CDR2 is SYDVKM. This CDR3 is 18 amino acids long. Adults of Caucasian background living in Nashville, Tennessee made up all donors. In replicate PCRs of sorted subsets, 150 to 200 ng DNA, some 28,000 T cell genomes, was used. Generated by immunoSEQ multiplex PCR, the TCRdb table keeps only in-frame clones and is missing some. This sample yields about 2.4 million clones, of which 80% to 95% are seen a single time; approximately 0.37% belongs to the top ten. On this clone itself: Its antigen is unidentified.

Sequenced input: naive CD4+ T cells from PBMCs. The subset: CD45RA+ positively selected. The V gene is TRBV28, the J gene TRBJ2-2, with 7 bases matching TRBD2. The sequence came from a man aged 18 to 29 in good health. Some clones in this sample may be carry-over from other donors' samples. The DNA of the CDR3 is TGTGCCAGCAGACCTCTCGGAAAGGGAGGGCCAAAGGCCGGGGAGCTGTTTTTT. The encoded protein is CASRPLGKGGPKAGELFF.